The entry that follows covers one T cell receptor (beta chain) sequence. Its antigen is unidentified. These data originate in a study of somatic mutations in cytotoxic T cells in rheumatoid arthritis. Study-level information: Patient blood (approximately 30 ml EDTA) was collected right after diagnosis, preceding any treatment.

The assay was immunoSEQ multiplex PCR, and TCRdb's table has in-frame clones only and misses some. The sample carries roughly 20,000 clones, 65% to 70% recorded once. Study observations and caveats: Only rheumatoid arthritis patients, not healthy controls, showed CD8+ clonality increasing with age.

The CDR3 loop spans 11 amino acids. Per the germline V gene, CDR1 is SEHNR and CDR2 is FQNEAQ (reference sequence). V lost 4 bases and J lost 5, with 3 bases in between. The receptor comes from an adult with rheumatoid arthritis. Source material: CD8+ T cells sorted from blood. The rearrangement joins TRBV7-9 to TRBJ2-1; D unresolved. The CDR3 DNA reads TGTGCCAGCAGCTACCACAATGAGCAGTTCTTC. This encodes CASSYHNEQFF.